One sample yielded the 10 T cell receptor beta chains listed below, sequenced in a study of cytomegalovirus exposure and HLA in healthy donors. The study ran its PCR with 60 Vbeta and 13 Jbeta primers. TCRdb keeps only in-frame clones here, not all; method: immunoSEQ multiplex PCR. The sample holds almost 200,000 clones, about 76% seen once. Specimen: PBMCs. Receptors were obtained from a male donor in good health and CMV-seropositive.

The chain carries TRBV19 and TRBJ2-1; D remains unclear. Germline assignment: CDR1 LNHDA and CDR2 SQIVND (reference sequence). The CDR3 is made up of 13 amino acids. V was shortened by 6 bases and J by 0 bases, with 6 bases between the two germline ends. CDR3 sequence: CASRESSYNEQFF. CDR3 bases: TGTGCCAGTAGAGAGAGCTCCTACAATGAGCAGTTCTTC.

V gene TRBV5-1 combines with J gene TRBJ2-3, with D possibly being TRBD2 (6 bases). Germline CDR1 reads SGHRS; CDR2 reads YFSETQ. With 1 base removed from V and 4 bases from J, the gap between germline ends came to 10 bases. The CDR3 is 14 residues long. In nucleotides, the CDR3 is TGCGCCAGCAGCTTGTGGAGGGCCCCAGATACGCAGTATTTT. It encodes CASSLWRAPDTQYF. The variable domain in full, with the rest retrieved from reference TRBV5-1 and TRBJ2-3, is KAGVTQTPRYLIKTRGQQVTLSCSPISGHRSVSWYQQTPGQGLQFLFEYFSETQRNKGNFPGRFSGRQFSNSRSEMNVSTLELGDSALYLCASSLWRAPDTQYFGPGTRLTVL.

This chain links TRBV10-1 with TRBJ2-7, with TRBD2 matching over 13 bases. Germline-derived CDR1 and CDR2 are WNHNN and SYGVQD (reference sequence). This CDR3 is 14 amino acids long. V lost 8 bases, J lost 2 bases, and 3 bases stayed unmatched. The CDR3 nucleotides read TGCGCCAGCCCGGGACTAGCGGGGACCTACGAGCAGTACTTC. Residues: CASPGLAGTYEQYF.

V gene TRBV7-2 combines with J gene TRBJ1-1; TRBD1 matches at 7 bases. Germline loops: CDR1 SGHTA, CDR2 FQGNSA. The CDR3 covers 15 residues. V was clipped by 2 bases and J by 4 bases; unmatched bases: 7. The CDR3 DNA reads as TGTGCCAGCAGCTTAAGGGGGCGCACGGGCACTGAAGCTTTCTTT. Its protein is CASSLRGRTGTEAFF. Filled out from reference TRBV7-2 and TRBJ1-1, the complete variable domain reads GAGVSQSPSNKVTEKGKDVELRCDPISGHTALYWYRQSLGQGLEFLIYFQGNSAPDKSGLPSDRFSAERTGGSVSTLTIQRTQQEDSAVYLCASSLRGRTGTEAFFGQGTRLTVV.

This clone was seen once. This rearrangement joins TRBV9 to TRBJ2-3; D is possibly TRBD2 (5 bases). Germline lookup yields CDR1 SGDLS and CDR2 YYNGEE. Deletions cut 4 bases from V and 5 bases from J, with 11 bases between. The CDR3 runs to 13 residues. The CDR3 protein is CASSPGEGDTQYF. CDR3 DNA sequence: TGTGCCAGCAGCCCCGGGGAAGGAGATACGCAGTATTTT. Full variable domain (outside the CDR3, taken from reference TRBV9 and TRBJ2-3): DSGVTQTPKHLITATGQRVTLRCSPRSGDLSVYWYQQSLDQGLQFLIQYYNGEERAKGNILERFSAQQFPDLHSELNLSSLELGDSALYFCASSPGEGDTQYFGPGTRLTVL.

In DNA, the CDR3 is TGTGCCAGCAGAAGGACCGGGGGAGAGACCCAGTACTTC. This gives the protein CASRRTGGETQYF. This rearrangement joins TRBV5-8 to TRBJ2-5; D may be TRBD2 (6 bases). The CDR3 is 13 residues long. V was pared by 5 bases and J by 4 bases, with 12 bases between. Germline V CDR1 and CDR2: SGHTS, YDEGEE. Together with reference TRBV5-8 and TRBJ2-5, the CDR3 gives the full variable domain: EAGVTQSPTHLIKTRGQQATLRCSPISGHTSVYWYQQALGLGLQFLLWYDEGEERNRGNFPPRFSGRQFPNYSSELNVNALELEDSALYLCASRRTGGETQYFGPGTRLLVL.

CDR3 in DNA: TGTGCCAGCATACTCGGGGTGACGACTGAAGCTTTCTTT. It codes for CASILGVTTEAFF. The V and J genes are TRBV6-6 and TRBJ1-1, with D unclear. Germline CDR1 MNHNY, CDR2 SVGAGI (reference sequence). Between the trimmed V and J ends, which lost 7 bases and 5 bases, there was a span of 14 bases. The CDR3 sequence is 13 residues long.

The chain employs TRBV11-2 and TRBJ1-6; TRBD1 aligns across 8 bases. Trimming at V came to 3 bases and at J to 5 bases, leaving 9 bases not matched to a gene. This CDR3 is 17 amino acids long. Germline lookup yields CDR1 SGHAT and CDR2 FQNNGV. CDR3 in amino acids: CASSFQITTGDNSPLHF. CDR3 DNA sequence: TGTGCCAGCAGCTTCCAAATAACGACAGGGGATAATTCACCCCTCCACTTT.

CDR3 in DNA: TGTGCCAGCAGCTTGCGGGGGGCGATTAACACTGAAGCTTTCTTT. It is translated as CASSLRGAINTEAFF. The rearrangement uses TRBV7-2 and TRBJ1-1; D may be TRBD1 (6 bases). Germline assignment: CDR1 SGHTA and CDR2 FQGNSA. Trimming cost V 3 bases and J 2 bases, with 13 bases left between them. The CDR3 runs to 15 residues.

The rearrangement links TRBV27 to TRBJ2-7, with D maybe TRBD2 (6 bases). V gave up 6 bases and J gave up 1 base, with 13 bases separating them. Germline-derived CDR1 and CDR2 are MNHEY and SMNVEV (reference sequence). The CDR3 is 14 amino acids. DNA of the CDR3: TGTGCCAGCAGCCCGATGCGGGGTTCCTACGAGCAGTACTTC. It yields the protein CASSPMRGSYEQYF.